Sequencing of this T cell receptor (beta chain) was carried out in a study of T cells after yellow fever vaccination. TCRdb reanalysed the 5' RACE reads using MiXCR and keeps one entry per CDR3 protein. The repertoire holds 300,000 or so distinct CDR3 sequences, with about 4% as singletons. J lost 7 bases, V lost 4 bases, and 12 bases had no gene match. CDR3 length equals 17 residues. CDR1 and CDR2 from the germline V gene are SGHDT and YYEEEE. The source was PBMCs, collected 5 days after the yellow fever booster vaccination. The gene calls are TRBV5-6 and TRBJ1-6; TRBD1 matches at 9 bases. The receptor was derived from a man between 18 and 29 years old who received the YFV17D yellow fever vaccine. The CDR3 loop is CASSIWTGAMDNSPLHF. DNA for the CDR3: TGTGCCAGCAGCATCTGGACAGGGGCGATGGACAATTCACCCCTCCACTTT.